The clone carrying this T cell receptor beta chain came up many times. Its antigen is currently unknown. These data come from a study of T cells after posttransplantation cyclophosphamide. General study findings and limits: Tissue-infiltrating T cells from skin or gut overlapped little with blood T cells. Donor CD8+ memory clones often dominated recipient blood repertoires at later times. TRB clonality was highly associated with recipient CMV seropositivity and reactivation.

The V gene lost 2 bases and the J gene lost 7 bases, with 21 bases spanning the gap. The CDR3 is 18 residues long. Germline V gene data show CDR1 as SGHTA and CDR2 as FQGTGA. TCRdb's table, derived via immunoSEQ multiplex PCR, lists solely in-frame clones and lacks some. The specimen has about 7,700 clones, none found just once. Busulfan-fludarabine conditioning, marrow transplant, and cyclophosphamide on days +3 and +4 were administered. The receptor was isolated from a female patient aged 60 to 70 who received an allogeneic stem cell transplant from an unrelated donor, was CMV-positive, and had acute GVHD only. The graft donor may be the source of some T cells. The chain uses TRBV7-3 and TRBJ1-6; D perhaps matches TRBD1 (5 bases). This specimen was PBMCs, taken roughly 3 months after allogeneic stem cell transplant with posttransplant cyclophosphamide. The DNA for the CDR3 is TGTGCCAGCAGCTTACTCCCCAGACAGTCCGAGTGGAATTCACCCCTCCACTTT. Its protein is CASSLLPRQSEWNSPLHF.